This T cell receptor beta chain was found in a study of T cells in narcolepsy. Study outcomes and limitations: Some memory CD4+ repertoires had no autoreactive clone sequences. Same-patient CSF and blood CD4+ T cell clonotypes included HCRT-specific and TRIB2-specific autoreactive ones.

The protocol was immunoSEQ multiplex PCR, while the TCRdb copy is restricted to in-frame clones and leaves out a portion. The sample includes 25,000 to 35,000 clones, around 83% of them seen just once. This clone has just one count. Antigen: not known. Germline CDR1 and CDR2: LNHDA and SQIVND (reference sequence). V was clipped by 6 bases and J by 1 base, with 12 bases between them. This CDR3 comprises 15 residues. The material sequenced was CD45RA- memory CD4+ T cells from PBMCs. This TCR was recovered from a human donor with narcolepsy. This chain joins TRBV19 and TRBJ2-2; a possible D gene is TRBD2 (6 bases). CDR3: CASRTGTVNTGELFF. For the CDR3, the DNA is TGTGCCAGTAGGACCGGGACTGTGAACACCGGGGAGCTGTTTTTT. The entire variable domain, with the rest obtained from reference TRBV19 and TRBJ2-2, is as follows: DGGITQSPKYLFRKEGQNVTLSCEQNLNHDAMYWYRQDPGQGLRLIYYSQIVNDFQKGDIAEGYSVSREKKESFPLTVTSAQKNPTAFYLCASRTGTVNTGELFFGEGSRLTVL.